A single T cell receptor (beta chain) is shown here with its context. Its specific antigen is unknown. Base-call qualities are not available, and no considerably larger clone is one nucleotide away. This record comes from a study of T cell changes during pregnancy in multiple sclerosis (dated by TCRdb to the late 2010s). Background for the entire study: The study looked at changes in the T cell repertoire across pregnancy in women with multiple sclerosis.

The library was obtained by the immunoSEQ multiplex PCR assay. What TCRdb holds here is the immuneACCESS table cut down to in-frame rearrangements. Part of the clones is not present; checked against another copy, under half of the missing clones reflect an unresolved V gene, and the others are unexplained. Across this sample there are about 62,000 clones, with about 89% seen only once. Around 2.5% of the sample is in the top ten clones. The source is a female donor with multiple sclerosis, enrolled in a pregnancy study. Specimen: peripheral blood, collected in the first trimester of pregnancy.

The nucleotide sequence is TGCAGTGCAGGGGGTCTGTATGGCTACACCTTC. Translated, this is CSAGGLYGYTF. Recombination connected TRBV20-1 to TRBJ1-2; a tentative D call is TRBD1 (6 bases match). The CDR3 has 11 amino acids, counting the end cysteine and phenylalanine. Just CDR3 DNA is preserved here, 33 bases in frame from base 1. The junction shows trimming of 6 bases on V and 5 bases on J, plus 10 bases between the germline ends. The germline V gene (reference sequence) yields DFQATT for CDR1 and SNEGSKA for CDR2.